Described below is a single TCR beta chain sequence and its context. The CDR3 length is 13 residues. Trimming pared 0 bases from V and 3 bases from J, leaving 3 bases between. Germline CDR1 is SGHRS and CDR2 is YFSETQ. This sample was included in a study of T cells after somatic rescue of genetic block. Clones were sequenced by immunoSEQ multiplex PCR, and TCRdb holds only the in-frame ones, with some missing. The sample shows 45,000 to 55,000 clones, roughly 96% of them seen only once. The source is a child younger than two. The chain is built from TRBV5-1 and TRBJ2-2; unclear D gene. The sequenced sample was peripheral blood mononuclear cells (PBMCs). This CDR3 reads CASSLGDTGELFF. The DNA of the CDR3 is TGCGCCAGCAGCTTGGGGGACACCGGGGAGCTGTTTTTT.